What follows describes a single T cell receptor beta chain. CDR1 is ENHRY and CDR2 is SYGVKD in the germline V gene. The V segment lost 5 bases and the J segment 0 bases; nucleotides outside the gene matches: 7. CDR3 size: 18 residues. The record originates from a study of blood T cell repertoires in COVID-19. In the original processing: Amplification of reference gene primers was used by the study to estimate nucleated cell counts. This table comes from immunoSEQ multiplex PCR, and its TCRdb copy is limited to in-frame clones, with some not included. The V and J calls and clone size are taken from that table; D and trimming were inferred from the DNA. The sample gives 120,000 to 150,000 clones, 84% of which show up once; 5.5% to 7.5% is in the top ten.

The chain is built from TRBV10-3 and TRBJ2-6, with 10 bases identical to TRBD1. This TCR was sampled from a woman in her 50s who had been exposed to COVID-19. Sequencing input: PBMCs or T cells enriched from blood (not recorded which). The CDR3 DNA follows: TGTGCCATCAGTCCCGGGACAGGGGCGACCTCTGGGGCCAACGTCCTGACTTTC. The encoded protein is CAISPGTGATSGANVLTF.